This T cell receptor beta chain was observed in a study of T-cell reconstitution after alpha-beta-depleted transplantation in children. A library of TCRbeta sequences, prepared with unique molecular identifiers, was generated. TCRdb itself ran the PCR reads through MiXCR, one entry per CDR3 protein. The sample includes about 300,000 distinct CDR3 sequences, around a tenth of them seen just once. This clonotype was seen at least ten times. Its antigen is as yet unknown. The CDR3 spans 14 residues. Germline loops: CDR1 SGHTA, CDR2 FQGNSA. Trimming removed 5 bases from V and 3 bases from J, with 13 bases in between. The study, taken as a whole, reports: The high TCRbeta diversity at day 60 in some patients came from surviving recipient T cells and thymic progenitors. Several hundred rapidly expanded clones from non-depleted graft cells reportedly supplied alpha-beta T cells about two months post-transplant. T-cell counts and diversity were attributed mostly to newly produced T cells one year after transplant.

The receptor was isolated from a boy younger than two with acute myeloid leukemia, due to receive a stem cell transplant. The V and J genes are TRBV7-2 and TRBJ2-5; perhaps D is TRBD1 or TRBD2 (6 bases each). This sample comprised PBMCs, obtained before TCRalphabeta/CD19-depleted stem cell transplant. Here the CDR3 reads CASSIPGDKETQYF. CDR3 coding DNA: TGTGCCAGCAGCATACCGGGGGACAAAGAGACCCAGTACTTC.